A single sample gave rise to the 12 T cell receptor beta chains below, sequenced in a study of human T cells and chemical hapten exposure. Time point indicated: pre-sensitization, week 0. Described treatment: therapeutic diphenylcyclopropenone sensitization with weekly scalp DPC. Each CDR3 protein gets one entry after TCRdb re-called the RACE reads with MiXCR. Of approximately 320,000 distinct CDR3 sequences listed, 4.5% to 7% are singletons. Sequencing used whole blood, obtained in connection with sensitization to the hapten diphenylcyclopropenone (DPC). The source is a woman aged 18-30 years with alopecia areata. Some clones in this sample may be carry-over from other donors' samples.

J is TRBJ2-5 and V is TRBV18, with D possibly being TRBD2 (5 bases). The V gene's germline CDR1 is KGHSH and CDR2 LQKENI. Trimming took 0 bases from V and 0 from J, leaving 8 bases between them. The length of the CDR3 is 15 residues. As DNA, the CDR3 is TGTGCCAGCTCACCACCAGCGGTTTACCAAGAGACCCAGTACTTC. Its protein is CASSPPAVYQETQYF.

The J gene is TRBJ2-1, the V gene TRBV2; D is undetermined. The CDR3 is made up of 16 amino acids. CDR1 is SNHLY, CDR2 FYNNEI, per germline. V was cut by 7 bases and J by 0 bases, with 16 bases left in between. CDR3 bases: TGTGCCAGCACCTTGGACGTCATGGGCTCCTACAATGAGCAGTTCTTC. It is translated as CASTLDVMGSYNEQFF.

This clonotype was detected ten times or more. V gene TRBV29-1 combines with J gene TRBJ2-1; D may be TRBD2 (6 bases). V was pared by 4 bases and J by 0 bases, with 10 bases between. This CDR3 spans 14 amino acids. Germline assignment: CDR1 SQVTM and CDR2 ANQGSEA. The CDR3 here is CSVARGTSYNEQFF. The CDR3 nucleotides are TGCAGCGTTGCTCGGGGGACCTCCTACAATGAGCAGTTCTTC.

The V gene is TRBV5-4, the J gene TRBJ2-3; 7 nucleotides line up with TRBD2. V gave up 3 bases and J gave up 1 base; unmatched junction bases: 8. CDR1 is SGHNT and CDR2 is YYREEE in the germline V gene (reference sequence). The CDR3 is made up of 16 amino acids. The CDR3: CASSSRAGPRTDTQYF. DNA for the CDR3: TGTGCCAGCAGCTCCAGAGCGGGGCCCCGCACAGATACGCAGTATTTT.

This clonotype was found many times. The chain carries TRBV7-6 and TRBJ2-3, with D hard to call. CDR1 is SGHVS, CDR2 FNYEAQ, per germline. V was cut by 4 bases and J by 1 base, with 15 bases left in between. There are 16 residues in the CDR3. CDR3 DNA: TGTGCCAGCAGCTCCCCGCGACGCGACCGCACAGATACGCAGTATTTT. Encoded protein: CASSSPRRDRTDTQYF. Drawing the rest from reference TRBV7-6 and TRBJ2-3, the complete variable domain is GAGVSQSPRYKVTKRGQDVALRCDPISGHVSLYWYRQALGQGPEFLTYFNYEAQQDKSGLPNDRFSAERPEGSISTLTIQRTEQRDSAMYRCASSSPRRDRTDTQYFGPGTRLTVL.

At least ten counts were recorded for this clonotype. The chain has TRBV20-1 and TRBJ2-1; tentative D call: TRBD1 (5 bases). Germline lookup yields CDR1 DFQATT and CDR2 SNEGSKA (reference sequence). The CDR3 spans 14 residues. V was pared by 3 bases and J by 7 bases, with 16 bases between. The CDR3 DNA follows: TGCAGTGCTAGCGGCTGGACCCAGGGAAATGAGCAGTTCTTC. Its protein product is CSASGWTQGNEQFF.

The sample holds many counts of this clonotype. The rearrangement links TRBV7-9 to TRBJ1-5; D ambiguous. V gave up 5 bases and J gave up 2 bases, with 16 bases separating them. Germline V gives CDR1 SEHNR, CDR2 FQNEAQ (reference sequence). This CDR3 spans 16 amino acids. The DNA of the CDR3 is TGTGCCAGCAGCCCCCTCGTTGATTTTGGCAATCAGCCCCAGCATTTT. Translation gives CASSPLVDFGNQPQHF.

This clonotype occurred many times. This chain joins TRBV20-1 and TRBJ2-1, with 12 bases that match TRBD2. This CDR3 comprises 17 residues. Trimming took 6 bases from V and 1 from J; bases not matched to a gene: 10. Germline-derived CDR1 and CDR2 are DFQATT and SNEGSKA (reference sequence). The CDR3 loop reads CSALTASGGASYNEQFF. CDR3 coding DNA: TGCAGTGCCCTTACAGCTAGCGGGGGGGCGTCCTACAATGAGCAGTTCTTC.

The CDR3 sequence: CASSVTETTGELFF. The CDR3 bases are TGTGCCAGCAGCGTGACAGAGACTACCGGGGAGCTGTTTTTT. The rearrangement joins TRBV9 to TRBJ2-2, with a tentative D call TRBD1 (5 bases). V shed 2 bases and J shed 5 bases, with 10 bases lying between them. The CDR3 has 14 amino acids. CDR1 and CDR2 from the germline V gene are SGDLS and YYNGEE.

In this sample, this clonotype turned up a few times. The V gene is TRBV7-9, the J gene TRBJ2-3; tentatively, D is TRBD2 (6 bases). The CDR3 has 15 residues. V was trimmed by 5 bases and J by 6 bases, leaving 18 bases between them. CDR1 is SEHNR and CDR2 is FQNEAQ in the germline V gene (reference sequence). As DNA, the CDR3 is TGTGCCAGCAGCCTTTCGCGGGGACGCGAGGATACGCAGTATTTT. It specifies CASSLSRGREDTQYF.

This clonotype was found many times. This rearrangement joins TRBV5-1 to TRBJ2-5; 8 bases are a match to TRBD1. J gave up 4 bases and V 0 bases, and 8 bases lay outside the gene matches. CDR1 SGHRS and CDR2 YFSETQ come from the germline V gene. The CDR3 is 16 amino acids. The chain's CDR3 is CASSLGTGRFVETQYF. CDR3 in DNA: TGCGCCAGCAGCTTGGGGACAGGGCGGTTCGTAGAGACCCAGTACTTC. The full variable domain, rest sourced from reference TRBV5-1 and TRBJ2-5, is KAGVTQTPRYLIKTRGQQVTLSCSPISGHRSVSWYQQTPGQGLQFLFEYFSETQRNKGNFPGRFSGRQFSNSRSEMNVSTLELGDSALYLCASSLGTGRFVETQYFGPGTRLLVL.

This clonotype was recorded at least ten times. The CDR3 is CASGWANTGELFF. CDR3 bases: TGTGCTAGTGGTTGGGCGAACACCGGGGAGCTGTTTTTT. The chain couples TRBV12-5 to TRBJ2-2; D uncertain. Trimming cost V 4 bases and J 0 bases, with 3 bases left between them. CDR1 and CDR2 from the germline V gene are LGHNT and FRNRAP. This CDR3 has 13 residues.